Listed below are T cell receptor beta chains from one sample, sequenced in a study of blood T cell repertoires in COVID-19. Sequencing was performed with immunoSEQ multiplex PCR; in TCRdb, only in-frame clones are kept and a portion is missing. The data contain roughly 40,000 clones, roughly 90% of them singletons. Sequencing was performed on peripheral blood. The receptors shown here come from a human donor in a cohort sampled during active COVID-19. Each CDR3 is given with its conserved first and last residue. Expanded clones get a size class; other rows say once, few or many, or leave the size out.

clone size,V gene,J gene,CDR3 protein
once,TRBV7-8,TRBJ1-2,CASSLVITRQYGYTF
-,TRBV9,TRBJ2-7,CASSTKWVAELGEQYF
once,TRBV7-9,TRBJ1-2,CASSLMGHPTHGYTF
once,TRBV19,TRBJ2-3,CASSIRAGGSTDTQYF
once,TRBV4-2,TRBJ1-5,CASSQAPGQGDEDNQPQHF
-,TRBV9,TRBJ2-3,CASSKTSGSTDTQYF
-,TRBV30,TRBJ1-1,CAWVKGGTWNTEAFF
-,TRBV4-2,TRBJ2-2,CASSQGGGPTGELFF
-,TRBV5-1,TRBJ2-7,CASSHGPYEQYF
few,TRBV3-1/TRBV3-2,TRBJ1-1,CASSFRGATEAFF
-,TRBV5-1,TRBJ1-1,CASSWTENTEAFF
-,TRBV7-2,TRBJ2-7,CASSWTSGVSYEQYF